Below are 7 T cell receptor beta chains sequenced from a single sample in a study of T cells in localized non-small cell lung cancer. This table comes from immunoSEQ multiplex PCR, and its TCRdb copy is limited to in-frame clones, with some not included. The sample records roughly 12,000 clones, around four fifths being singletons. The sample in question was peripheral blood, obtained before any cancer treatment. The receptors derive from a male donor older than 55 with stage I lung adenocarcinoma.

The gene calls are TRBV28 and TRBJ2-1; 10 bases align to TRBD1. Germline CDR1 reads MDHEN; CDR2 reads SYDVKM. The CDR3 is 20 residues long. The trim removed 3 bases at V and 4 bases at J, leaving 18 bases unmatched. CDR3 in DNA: TGTGCCAGCAGTTTCATTGTTTCCGGGACAGGGGCCTCACCATACAATGAGCAGTTCTTC. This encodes CASSFIVSGTGASPYNEQFF.

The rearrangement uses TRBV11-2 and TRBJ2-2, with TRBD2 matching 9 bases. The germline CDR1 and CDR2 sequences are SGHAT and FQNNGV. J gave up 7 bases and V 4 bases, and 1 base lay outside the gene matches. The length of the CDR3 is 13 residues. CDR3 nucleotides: TGTGCCAGCAGCTCTAGCGGGATCGGGGAGCTGTTTTTT. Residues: CASSSSGIGELFF.

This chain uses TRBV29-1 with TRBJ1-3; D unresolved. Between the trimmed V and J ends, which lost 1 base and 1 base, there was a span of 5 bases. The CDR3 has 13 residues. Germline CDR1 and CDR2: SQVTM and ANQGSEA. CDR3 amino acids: CSVEVGSGNTIYF. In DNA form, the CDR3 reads TGCAGCGTTGAAGTGGGTTCTGGAAACACCATATATTTT.

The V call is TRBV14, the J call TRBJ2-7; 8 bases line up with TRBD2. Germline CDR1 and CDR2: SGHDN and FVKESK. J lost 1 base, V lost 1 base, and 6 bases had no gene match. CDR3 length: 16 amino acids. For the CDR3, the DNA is TGTGCCAGCAGCCAAGTTGTCGCGGGAGGATCCTACGAGCAGTACTTC. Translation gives CASSQVVAGGSYEQYF.

CDR3 in DNA: TGTGCCAGCAGTTTAGGACATACATCAGGGGCCTCTGGAAACACCATATATTTT. It codes for CASSLGHTSGASGNTIYF. The rearrangement uses TRBV28 and TRBJ1-3, with D perhaps matching TRBD1 (6 bases). Germline V gene data show CDR1 as MDHEN and CDR2 as SYDVKM. The CDR3 is 18 residues long. The V end lost 2 bases, the J end lost 0 bases, and 17 bases lay between the germline ends.

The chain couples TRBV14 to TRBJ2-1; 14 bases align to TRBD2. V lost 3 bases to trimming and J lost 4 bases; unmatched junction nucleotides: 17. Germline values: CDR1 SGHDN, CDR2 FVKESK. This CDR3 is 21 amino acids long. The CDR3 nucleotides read TGTGCCAGCAGCCAGGTTCCCGGGACTAGCGGGAGTTGGGTACTTTACAATGAGCAGTTCTTC. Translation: CASSQVPGTSGSWVLYNEQFF. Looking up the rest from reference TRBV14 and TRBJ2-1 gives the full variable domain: EAGVTQFPSHSVIEKGQTVTLRCDPISGHDNLYWYRRVMGKEIKFLLHFVKESKQDESGMPNNRFLAERTGGTYSTLKVQPAELEDSGVYFCASSQVPGTSGSWVLYNEQFFGPGTRLTVL.

Here the CDR3 DNA reads TGTGCCAGCAGTTCAGCCGGGACCCCCTACGAGCAGTACTTC. Its translation: CASSSAGTPYEQYF. The V gene is TRBV28, the J gene TRBJ2-7, with D tentatively TRBD1 or TRBD2 (5 bases each). Germline CDR1 is MDHEN and CDR2 is SYDVKM. With 4 bases removed from V and 2 bases from J, the gap between germline ends came to 12 bases. The CDR3 totals 14 residues.